These T cell receptor beta chains were read from a single sample in a study of cytomegalovirus exposure and HLA in healthy donors. The data were produced by immunoSEQ multiplex PCR, yet TCRdb's version contains in-frame clones alone and is incomplete. The sample has tens of thousands of clones; around three quarters are singletons. Sequenced input: PBMCs. These receptors all come from a woman in her forties or fifties in good health and CMV-seropositive. Both conserved end residues are part of each CDR3. Each record gives: V gene, D gene, clone size, CDR3 length, J gene, CDR3 protein, CDR3 DNA. The D gene is left open where the match is weak. Size values are once, few and many counts, or a class for expanded clones, and some rows have none.

TRBV6-5	-	-	15	TRBJ1-2	CASSYIGQSNYGYTF	TGTGCCAGCAGTTACATAGGACAGTCGAACTATGGCTACACCTTC
TRBV4-3	TRBD2	-	16	TRBJ2-7	CASSQGMGGRGGEQYF	TGCGCCAGCAGCCAAGGGATGGGCGGGAGAGGAGGCGAGCAGTACTTC
TRBV4-1	-	-	14	TRBJ2-7	CASSQVVGAAAAHF	TGCGCCAGCAGCCAAGTAGTAGGGGCAGCCGCTGCCCACTTC
TRBV5-1	-	few	16	TRBJ2-1	CASSLSGTQYGGEQFF	TGCGCCAGCAGCTTGAGCGGCACCCAATACGGGGGTGAGCAGTTCTTC
TRBV21-1	-	-	18	TRBJ2-7	CASSITPGTRLLLYEQYF	TGTGCCAGCAGCATTACTCCCGGGACTCGACTCCTCCTATACGAGCAGTACTTC
TRBV7-2	TRBD2	-	15	TRBJ2-7	CASRGASGAYYEQYF	TGTGCCAGCAGGGGGGCTAGCGGGGCCTACTACGAGCAGTACTTC
TRBV19	-	once	17	TRBJ2-3	CASRGPRIEGLPDTQYF	TGTGCCAGTAGGGGGCCGAGGATCGAAGGGCTCCCAGATACGCAGTATTTT
TRBV6-5	TRBD2	-	14	TRBJ2-2	CASRERDHTGELFF	TGTGCCAGCAGGGAGCGGGACCACACCGGGGAGCTGTTTTTT
TRBV5-1	-	-	14	TRBJ2-7	CASSLWQGGGEQYF	TGCGCCAGCAGCTTGTGGCAGGGGGGCGGCGAGCAGTACTTC
TRBV29-1	TRBD1	-	15	TRBJ1-5	CSVEEATGGRQPQHF	TGCAGCGTTGAAGAGGCGACAGGGGGAAGACAGCCCCAGCATTTT
TRBV29-1	-	-	13	TRBJ2-5	CSVRAGPQETQYF	TGCAGCGTGCGGGCCGGTCCACAAGAGACCCAGTACTTC
TRBV5-1	-	-	14	TRBJ1-1	CASSLPGVGSEAFF	TGCGCCAGCAGCTTGCCAGGGGTTGGGAGTGAAGCTTTCTTT
TRBV21-1	-	few	17	TRBJ1-5	CASSPPERASGNQPQHF	TGTGCCAGCAGCCCACCGGAGAGGGCTAGTGGCAATCAGCCCCAGCATTTT
TRBV6-1	-	-	13	TRBJ1-1	CASRTGLNTEAFF	TGTGCCAGCAGGACAGGCCTTAACACTGAAGCTTTCTTT
TRBV27	TRBD1	-	14	TRBJ2-7	CASSPGQGAYEQYF	TGTGCCAGCAGTCCGGGACAGGGCGCCTACGAGCAGTACTTC
TRBV5-1	-	few	14	TRBJ2-2	CASSRQAGTGELFF	TGCGCCAGCAGCAGACAGGCCGGTACCGGGGAGCTGTTTTTT
TRBV4-2	TRBD2	-	18	TRBJ2-4	CASSQLAGFQGNKNIQYF	TGTGCCAGCAGCCAGTTAGCGGGATTTCAGGGAAACAAAAACATTCAGTACTTC
TRBV5-6	-	once	18	TRBJ1-1	CASSLSGSRRAGNTEAFF	TGTGCCAGCAGCTTGTCCGGGTCCAGGCGAGCGGGGAACACTGAAGCTTTCTTT
TRBV5-1	TRBD2	few	16	TRBJ2-2	CASSASGGATYGELFF	TGCGCCAGCAGCGCATCGGGGGGGGCCACATACGGGGAGCTGTTTTTT
TRBV4-2	TRBD2	-	17	TRBJ2-2	CASSPTSGRAGTGELFF	TGTGCCAGCAGTCCTACTAGCGGGAGGGCCGGGACCGGGGAGCTGTTTTTT
TRBV27	TRBD2	-	14	TRBJ2-2	CASRYGSGVGELFF	TGTGCCAGCAGGTACGGAAGCGGGGTCGGGGAGCTGTTTTTT
TRBV7-2	TRBD2	-	15	TRBJ2-3	CASSLTSGNTDTQYF	TGTGCCAGCAGCTTGACTAGCGGAAACACAGATACGCAGTATTTT
TRBV19	TRBD1	-	15	TRBJ2-7	CASTRGQGGPYEQYF	TGTGCCAGTACCCGCGGACAGGGCGGACCCTACGAGCAGTACTTC
TRBV9	-	-	15	TRBJ2-2	CASSVGLNRAGELFF	TGTGCCAGCAGCGTAGGACTAAACCGTGCCGGGGAGCTGTTTTTT
TRBV5-1	-	few	15	TRBJ1-2	CASSQTNPGGRGYTF	TGCGCCAGCAGCCAGACAAATCCGGGGGGCCGAGGCTACACCTTC
TRBV28	-	-	16	TRBJ1-1	CASSFPLGQDLTEAFF	TGTGCCAGCAGTTTCCCCCTGGGGCAGGATCTCACTGAAGCTTTCTTT
TRBV4-3	TRBD2	-	15	TRBJ2-3	CASPISGRVTDTQYF	TGCGCCAGCCCAATTAGCGGGAGAGTCACAGATACGCAGTATTTT
TRBV5-1	TRBD2	few	18	TRBJ2-1	CASSFGTSGSSGYNEQFF	TGCGCCAGCAGCTTCGGGACTAGCGGGAGTAGTGGGTACAATGAGCAGTTCTTC
TRBV6-1	-	-	13	TRBJ1-5	CASSRDSNQPQHF	TGTGCCAGCAGCAGGGATAGCAATCAGCCCCAGCATTTT
TRBV7-2	-	-	13	TRBJ2-7	CANRPRSSYEQYF	TGTGCCAACCGGCCAAGGAGCTCCTACGAGCAGTACTTC
TRBV29-1	-	few	18	TRBJ2-1	CSVAVQGFASSSYNEQFF	TGCAGCGTTGCCGTACAGGGCTTTGCATCGAGCTCCTACAATGAGCAGTTCTTC
TRBV11-2	TRBD1	medium-sized	17	TRBJ1-3	CASSLDRTGATGNTIYF	TGTGCCAGCAGCTTAGATCGGACAGGGGCGACTGGAAACACCATATATTTT
TRBV6-5	-	-	13	TRBJ2-7	CASTKDSTYEQYF	TGTGCCAGCACTAAGGACAGCACCTACGAGCAGTACTTC
TRBV23-1	-	-	14	TRBJ2-5	CASIFSGVQETQYF	TGCGCCAGCATATTTTCCGGAGTCCAAGAGACCCAGTACTTC
TRBV7-3	TRBD1	-	16	TRBJ2-3	CASSRDATGRTDTQYF	TGTGCCAGCAGCAGGGATGCGACAGGGCGAACAGATACGCAGTATTTT
TRBV2	-	-	13	TRBJ1-1	CASMQGLGTEAFF	TGTGCCAGCATGCAGGGGTTGGGGACTGAAGCTTTCTTT
TRBV2	TRBD1	few	13	TRBJ2-5	CASRRDRQETQYF	TGTGCCAGCAGGCGGGACAGGCAAGAGACCCAGTACTTC